The rows below give T cell receptor beta chains drawn from one sample of a study of beta chain features in type 1 diabetes. Clones were read by immunoSEQ multiplex PCR, and TCRdb kept only the in-frame ones, dropping some. The profile covers 350,000 to 450,000 clones, with approximately 15% appearing a single time and approximately 0.038% taken by the ten largest. The sequenced material came from naive CD4+ T cells from blood. These receptors were obtained from a man in his thirties or forties in good health. CDR3s include the opening cysteine and the closing phenylalanine or tryptophan. Each record gives: CDR3 DNA, CDR3 protein, CDR3 length, D gene, clone size, V gene, J gene. The D gene is left open where the match is weak. Clone size is shown for a subset of rows, as once, few, many or a class of expanded clone.

cdr3_nt: TGTGCCAGTAGGCCCGGGACAGGGGACGAGTTCTTC
cdr3_aa: CASRPGTGDEFF
cdr3_length: 12
d_call: TRBD1
clone_size: few
v_call: TRBV19
j_call: TRBJ2-1

cdr3_nt: TGTGCCAGCAGCCCGGACAGGGGCTTAGATACGCAGTATTTT
cdr3_aa: CASSPDRGLDTQYF
cdr3_length: 14
d_call: TRBD1
clone_size: NA
v_call: TRBV7-3
j_call: TRBJ2-3

cdr3_nt: TGTGCCAGCAGTGACTCGATTAATCCCCGAAAGCAGTTCTTC
cdr3_aa: CASSDSINPRKQFF
cdr3_length: 14
d_call: NA
clone_size: NA
v_call: TRBV6-4
j_call: TRBJ2-1

cdr3_nt: TGTGCCTGGAGTAGGTTGGGACTAGCGGCCTACGAGCAGTACTTC
cdr3_aa: CAWSRLGLAAYEQYF
cdr3_length: 15
d_call: TRBD2
clone_size: few
v_call: TRBV30
j_call: TRBJ2-7

cdr3_nt: TGTGCCAGCAGCGTAGGTGGGCCCGGGGCCAACGTCCTGACTTTC
cdr3_aa: CASSVGGPGANVLTF
cdr3_length: 15
d_call: NA
clone_size: few
v_call: TRBV9
j_call: TRBJ2-6

cdr3_nt: TGTGCCATCAGTGATCCGGGGAGGACTAGCGGGCGTTCCACAGATACGCAGTATTTT
cdr3_aa: CAISDPGRTSGRSTDTQYF
cdr3_length: 19
d_call: TRBD2
clone_size: few
v_call: TRBV10-3
j_call: TRBJ2-3

cdr3_nt: TGTGCCAGCAGCCGAGGGGGCGGCTACGAGCAGTACTTC
cdr3_aa: CASSRGGGYEQYF
cdr3_length: 13
d_call: TRBD1
clone_size: few
v_call: TRBV7-9
j_call: TRBJ2-7

cdr3_nt: TGTGCCAGCCCCTCTTGGCCTGGTGAAGCTTTCTTT
cdr3_aa: CASPSWPGEAFF
cdr3_length: 12
d_call: NA
clone_size: few
v_call: TRBV7-9
j_call: TRBJ1-1

cdr3_nt: TGTGCCAGCAGCTTGACAGGGAAGGGTTTTCCCTACACCTTC
cdr3_aa: CASSLTGKGFPYTF
cdr3_length: 14
d_call: TRBD1
clone_size: few
v_call: TRBV7-2
j_call: TRBJ1-2

cdr3_nt: TGTGCCAGTTCAAGTTCTGGGGCCAACGTCCTGACTTTC
cdr3_aa: CASSSSGANVLTF
cdr3_length: 13
d_call: NA
clone_size: few
v_call: TRBV19
j_call: TRBJ2-6

cdr3_nt: TGCGCCAGCAGCCCCCAGGGGAGCTCCTACAATGAGCAGTTCTTC
cdr3_aa: CASSPQGSSYNEQFF
cdr3_length: 15
d_call: NA
clone_size: few
v_call: TRBV5-1
j_call: TRBJ2-1

cdr3_nt: TGCGCCAGCAGCCAAGTGGGGATAGTTAACTATGGCTACACCTTC
cdr3_aa: CASSQVGIVNYGYTF
cdr3_length: 15
d_call: NA
clone_size: NA
v_call: TRBV4-1
j_call: TRBJ1-2

cdr3_nt: TGTGCCACCAGCAGACAGACCGAGGGGGAAAAACTGTTTTTT
cdr3_aa: CATSRQTEGEKLFF
cdr3_length: 14
d_call: NA
clone_size: NA
v_call: TRBV15
j_call: TRBJ1-4

cdr3_nt: TGTGCCAGCAGCCATCACGCGCGGTCGGGAGGGCTGAGCTCCTACAATGAGCAGTTCTTC
cdr3_aa: CASSHHARSGGLSSYNEQFF
cdr3_length: 20
d_call: TRBD2
clone_size: NA
v_call: TRBV14
j_call: TRBJ2-1

cdr3_nt: TGTGCCAGCAGACCCGCAGGTGCGGGGAACTATGGCTACACCTTC
cdr3_aa: CASRPAGAGNYGYTF
cdr3_length: 15
d_call: NA
clone_size: few
v_call: TRBV7-9
j_call: TRBJ1-2

cdr3_nt: TGCGCCAGCAGCTTGGCGGGGTCGGGGAATGAGCAGTTCTTC
cdr3_aa: CASSLAGSGNEQFF
cdr3_length: 14
d_call: NA
clone_size: few
v_call: TRBV5-1
j_call: TRBJ2-1

cdr3_nt: TGCGCCAGCAGCCACCTTAGCGGGAGGGGATACAATGAGCAGTTCTTC
cdr3_aa: CASSHLSGRGYNEQFF
cdr3_length: 16
d_call: TRBD2
clone_size: few
v_call: TRBV4-3
j_call: TRBJ2-1

cdr3_nt: TGTGCCAGCAGGGGGACGTATGGGTACTTC
cdr3_aa: CASRGTYGYF
cdr3_length: 10
d_call: NA
clone_size: few
v_call: TRBV6-6
j_call: TRBJ2-4